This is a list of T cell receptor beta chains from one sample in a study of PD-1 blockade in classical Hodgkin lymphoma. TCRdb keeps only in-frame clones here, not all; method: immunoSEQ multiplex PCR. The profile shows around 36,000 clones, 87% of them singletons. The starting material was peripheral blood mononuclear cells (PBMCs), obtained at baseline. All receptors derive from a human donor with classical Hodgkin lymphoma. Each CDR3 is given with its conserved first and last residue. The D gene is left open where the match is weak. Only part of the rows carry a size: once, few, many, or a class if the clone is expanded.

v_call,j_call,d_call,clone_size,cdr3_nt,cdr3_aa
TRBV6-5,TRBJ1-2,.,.,TGTGCCAGCAGTTCTCGCTCTTTGTGGGACTATGGCTACACCTTC,CASSSRSLWDYGYTF
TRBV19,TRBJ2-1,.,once,TGTGCCAGTAGTATAGGCCAGGGCAGGACGGATGAGCAGTTCTTC,CASSIGQGRTDEQFF
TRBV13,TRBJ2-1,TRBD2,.,TGTGCCAGCAGCTTATCTCTAGCGGGGGGGTTTTACAATGAGCAGTTCTTC,CASSLSLAGGFYNEQFF
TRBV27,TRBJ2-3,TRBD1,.,TGTGCCAGCAGTTATCGATGGGGACAGCCCCCTTCAGATACGCAGTATTTT,CASSYRWGQPPSDTQYF
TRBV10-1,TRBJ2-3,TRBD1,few,TGCGCCACCAAGGGACAGGGCTTAGGAGATACGCAGTATTTT,CATKGQGLGDTQYF
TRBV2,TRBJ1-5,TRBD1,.,TGTGCCAGCAGTGCCGACAGGGGATCGCAGCCCCAGCATTTT,CASSADRGSQPQHF
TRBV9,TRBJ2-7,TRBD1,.,TGTGCCAGCAGCGTCGGGACAGTCGACTACGAGCAGTACTTC,CASSVGTVDYEQYF
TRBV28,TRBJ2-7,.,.,TGTGCCAGCAGAGAGGGCACTAGGAACTACGAGCAGTACTTC,CASREGTRNYEQYF
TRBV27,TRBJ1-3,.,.,TGTGCCAGCAGTTTTGAAGCTGGAAACACCATATATTTT,CASSFEAGNTIYF
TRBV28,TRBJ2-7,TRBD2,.,TGTGCCAGCACCAGCGGGAGGGGCTACGAGCAGTACTTC,CASTSGRGYEQYF
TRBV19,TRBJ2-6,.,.,TGTGCCAGTATCCAGAGCTCTGGGGCCAACGTCCTGACTTTC,CASIQSSGANVLTF
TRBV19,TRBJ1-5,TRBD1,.,TGTGCCAGTTATGACAGGGTATCGCGTCAGCCCCAGCATTTT,CASYDRVSRQPQHF
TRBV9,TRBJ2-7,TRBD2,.,TGTGCCAGCAGCGAGGGACTAGCCTCTTACGAGCAGTACTTC,CASSEGLASYEQYF
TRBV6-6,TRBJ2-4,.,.,TGTGCCAGCATCCAACCCCCGGCCTCCGCCAAAAACATTCAGTACTTC,CASIQPPASAKNIQYF
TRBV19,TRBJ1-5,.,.,TGTGCCAGTATGAGGTACGCCGATAGCAATCAGCCCCAGCATTTT,CASMRYADSNQPQHF
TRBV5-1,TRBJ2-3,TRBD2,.,TGCGCCAGCAGCTTGGTGGGGGACTACACAGATACGCAGTATTTT,CASSLVGDYTDTQYF
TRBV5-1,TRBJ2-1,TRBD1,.,TGCGCCAGCAGCCTCCGGGACAGGGGACGGAATGAGCAGTTCTTC,CASSLRDRGRNEQFF
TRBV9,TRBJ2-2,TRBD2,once,TGTGCCAGCAGCGTAGCCGGGACTAGCGGGCTGGAGCTGTTTTTT,CASSVAGTSGLELFF
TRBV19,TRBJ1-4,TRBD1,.,TGTGCCAGTAGTATACGAAGACAGGGACCTTATAATGAAAAACTGTTTTTT,CASSIRRQGPYNEKLFF
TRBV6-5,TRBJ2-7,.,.,TGTGCCAGCAGTAAAACAGAGTCCTACGAGCAGTACTTC,CASSKTESYEQYF
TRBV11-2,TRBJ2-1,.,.,TGTGCCAGCAGCCCTAGTAGTGAGGGGTACAATGAGCAGTTCTTC,CASSPSSEGYNEQFF
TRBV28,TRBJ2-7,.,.,TGTGCCAGCAGTATCGGACAGTCTCCTGTTAGGTACTTC,CASSIGQSPVRYF
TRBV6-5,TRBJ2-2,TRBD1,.,TGTGCCAGCAGTTACTCCCCAGGGGGCCACGGGGAGCTGTTTTTT,CASSYSPGGHGELFF
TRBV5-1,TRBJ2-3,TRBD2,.,TGCGCTAGCAGCTTGGGTGCTAGCGGAGCCATAGATACGCAGTATTTT,CASSLGASGAIDTQYF
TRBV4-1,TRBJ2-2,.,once,TGCGCCAGCAGCCCACAGGCCGGGGAGCTGTTTTTT,CASSPQAGELFF
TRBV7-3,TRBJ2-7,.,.,TGTGCCAGCAGCCGCCCTCCCGCTAGCTCCCTCTTATGCGAGCAGTACTTC,CASSRPPASSLLCEQYF
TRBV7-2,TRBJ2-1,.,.,TGTGCCAGCAGCTTACCCTCGGGACTGCCCAATGAGCAGTTCTTC,CASSLPSGLPNEQFF
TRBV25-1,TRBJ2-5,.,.,TGTGCCAGCAGTGTGGGGCAAGAGACCCAGTACTTC,CASSVGQETQYF
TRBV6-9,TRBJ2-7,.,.,TGTGCAGCGAGAGGGACAAGGGCCTACGAGCAGTACTTC,CAARGTRAYEQYF
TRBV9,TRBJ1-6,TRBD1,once,TGTGCCAGCAGAGAGGAACGGACAGGGGAGAGTTCACCCCTCCACTTT,CASREERTGESSPLHF
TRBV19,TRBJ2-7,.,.,TGTGCCAGTAGTCCCGGGCGAATCTCACACGAGCAGTACTTC,CASSPGRISHEQYF
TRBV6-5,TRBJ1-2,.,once,TGTGCCAGCAGTCGGGGGGTGGGAGGTGGCTACACCTTC,CASSRGVGGGYTF
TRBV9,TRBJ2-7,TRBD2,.,TGTGCCAGCAGCGTAGCGCCCCGAACGGGAGGGCCCTACGAGCAGTACTTC,CASSVAPRTGGPYEQYF
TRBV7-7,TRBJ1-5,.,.,TGTGCTAGCAGCTTGAACGAAAATCAGCCCCAGCATTTT,CASSLNENQPQHF
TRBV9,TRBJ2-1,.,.,TGTGCCAGCAGCGTAGGGGGAGAGATTCCCCTTAGGCAGTTCTTC,CASSVGGEIPLRQFF
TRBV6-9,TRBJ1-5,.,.,TGTGCCAGCAGCGGACTCCAAGACATGGGGAATCAGCCCCAGCATTTT,CASSGLQDMGNQPQHF
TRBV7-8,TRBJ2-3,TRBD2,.,TGTGCCAGCAGCTTAAGGTGGACTAGCGGGGGATACACAGATACGCAGTATTTT,CASSLRWTSGGYTDTQYF